A selection of T cell receptor beta chains follows, all from one sample in a study of Graves' ophthalmopathy and Graves' hyperthyroidism. TCRdb passed the multiplex PCR reads through MiXCR, listing each CDR3 protein once. The sample shows roughly 500,000 distinct CDR3 sequences, around 15% of them seen only once. Sequencing input: blood. Source of these receptors: a woman aged 25 to 39 with Graves' ophthalmopathy. The CDR3 runs from the conserved cysteine through the conserved F or W. The D gene is left open where the match is weak. Only some rows state a clone size, as once, few, many or a class for expanded clones.

size,J,V,D,DNA,CDR3
-,TRBJ2-7,TRBV30,TRBD1,TGTGCCTGGAGCCACCGGGACAGGGCCTACGAGCAGTACTTC,CAWSHRDRAYEQYF
many,TRBJ2-5,TRBV27,TRBD2,TGTGCCAGCAGTCGAATACTGACTAGCGGGGCACTTCAAGAGACCCAGTACTTC,CASSRILTSGALQETQYF
many,TRBJ1-2,TRBV9,TRBD1,TGTGCCAGCAGCGTAGGGACAGGTGGGAACTATGGCTACACCTTC,CASSVGTGGNYGYTF
once,TRBJ1-2,TRBV2,TRBD1,TGTGCCAGCAGGGGGGACAGGTTTGACTATGGCTACACCTTC,CASRGDRFDYGYTF
many,TRBJ1-2,TRBV6-1,-,TGTGCCAGCAGTGATCTCTACAGGGCCTATGGCTACACCTTC,CASSDLYRAYGYTF
few,TRBJ2-5,TRBV6-1,TRBD1,TGTGCCGGGGACAGGGGAGAGACCCAGTACTTC,CAGDRGETQYF
-,TRBJ1-1,TRBV27,TRBD1,TGTGCCACCCGGACAGGAAAAAACACTGAAGCTTTCTTT,CATRTGKNTEAFF
many,TRBJ2-5,TRBV27,-,TGTGCCAGCAGTTTAATCGGGGAAGAGACCCAGTACTTC,CASSLIGEETQYF
many,TRBJ1-6,TRBV27,-,TGTGCCAGCAGTTTCCAGGGACCTTCACCCCTCCACTTT,CASSFQGPSPLHF
-,TRBJ1-1,TRBV5-1,-,TGCGCCAGCAGCTTCCGTCCAGAGATGAACACTGAAGCTTTCTTT,CASSFRPEMNTEAFF
many,TRBJ1-1,TRBV6-1,-,TGTACCAGCATAGCGATGAACACTGAAGCTTTCTTT,CTSIAMNTEAFF
medium-sized,TRBJ1-1,TRBV12-3/TRBV12-4,-,TGTGCCAGCAGTTCTCGGAAAAACACTGAAGCTTTCTTT,CASSSRKNTEAFF
many,TRBJ1-2,TRBV6-4,-,TGTGCCAGCAGTGAAACAGAAGCTTCTAACTATGGCTACACCTTC,CASSETEASNYGYTF
many,TRBJ2-2,TRBV28,TRBD2,TGTGCCAGCAGCCAACAGACTAGCGGGAGATTGTCGGACGGGGAGCTGTTTTTT,CASSQQTSGRLSDGELFF
many,TRBJ1-6,TRBV20-1,-,TGCAGTGCTAGAGGACTTTTGGGCGTGGAATCACCCCTCCACTTT,CSARGLLGVESPLHF
many,TRBJ2-7,TRBV28,TRBD2,TGTGCCAGCAGTTTAGGACTAGCGGTCGAGCAGTACTTC,CASSLGLAVEQYF
many,TRBJ2-5,TRBV4-2,-,TGTGCCAGCAGCCCAGCAGGAAGTGGCAGACAAGAGACCCAGTACTTC,CASSPAGSGRQETQYF
many,TRBJ1-1,TRBV28,TRBD1,TGTGCCACCATAACCGGAGGACAGGGGGCCACTGAAGCTTTCTTT,CATITGGQGATEAFF
many,TRBJ1-6,TRBV12-5,-,TGTGCTAGTGGGCCGAACCAGGGTCACTCACCCCTCCACTTT,CASGPNQGHSPLHF
-,TRBJ2-6,TRBV7-2,-,TGTGCCGGCCTGTTGGGGGCCAACGTCCTGACTTTC,CAGLLGANVLTF
many,TRBJ1-2,TRBV7-8,-,TGTGCCAGCAGCTTATACGACTATGGCTACACCTTC,CASSLYDYGYTF
many,TRBJ1-2,TRBV6-4,TRBD1,TGTGCCAGCAGCCAAACAGGGGAAGCTAATGGGAACTATGGCTACACCTTC,CASSQTGEANGNYGYTF
many,TRBJ1-6,TRBV12-3/TRBV12-4,TRBD1,TGTGCCAGCAGTCTTACGACAGGGGGCGACATGAATTCACCCCTCCACTTT,CASSLTTGGDMNSPLHF
many,TRBJ2-7,TRBV20-1,TRBD2,TGCAGTGCTAGTCCGGTTCTAGCGGGGAATTCCTACGAGCAGTACTTC,CSASPVLAGNSYEQYF
-,TRBJ1-5,TRBV20-1,TRBD1,TGCAGTGCTCTAACCCGGGACAGGGGTGGTCAGCCCCAGCATTTT,CSALTRDRGGQPQHF
many,TRBJ1-1,TRBV20-1,TRBD1,TGCAGTGCTCGTAAGGGGGCCGGAAACACTGAAGCTTTCTTT,CSARKGAGNTEAFF
few,TRBJ1-2,TRBV7-8,-,TGTGCCAGCAGCTTATGGGGGGAGGGGGGCTACACCTTC,CASSLWGEGGYTF
many,TRBJ2-5,TRBV6-1,TRBD2,TGTGCCAGCCGGCTAGCGGAAGAGACCCAGTACTTC,CASRLAEETQYF
many,TRBJ2-5,TRBV5-1,TRBD2,TGCGCCAGCAGCTTGACTAGCGGGAGGAGGGTCGGAGAGACCCAGTACTTC,CASSLTSGRRVGETQYF
-,TRBJ2-5,TRBV2,TRBD1,TGTGCCAGCAGTGTGTCAGGGGGCGCTGAGACCCAGTACTTC,CASSVSGGAETQYF
many,TRBJ1-1,TRBV28,-,TGTGCCAGCACCCCGACCGACGGTGGGACACACAAAGCTTTCTTT,CASTPTDGGTHKAFF
few,TRBJ2-5,TRBV5-1,-,TGCGCCAGCAGCTGGATGGCAGGGTCGGAGACCCAGTACTTC,CASSWMAGSETQYF
-,TRBJ1-1,TRBV30,-,TGTGCCTGGACCCACGGCGGACATTATTCCACTGAAGCTTTCTTT,CAWTHGGHYSTEAFF
many,TRBJ1-2,TRBV6-2/TRBV6-3,-,TGTGCCAGCATGAATCAGGCCTATGGCTACACCTTC,CASMNQAYGYTF
many,TRBJ1-2,TRBV24-1,TRBD1,TGTGCCACCAGTGATCTGTCCGGACAGGGAGCGGATGGCTACACCTTC,CATSDLSGQGADGYTF
many,TRBJ1-5,TRBV24-1,-,TGTGCCACCAGTGATTACAGCAATCAGCCCCAGCATTTT,CATSDYSNQPQHF
many,TRBJ2-6,TRBV6-1,-,TGTGCCAGCAGTGAACAGAGCTCTGGGGCCAACGTCCTGACTTTC,CASSEQSSGANVLTF
many,TRBJ2-7,TRBV6-1,-,TGTGCCAGCCGACCTTCGACAGAGAAATACGAGCAGTACTTC,CASRPSTEKYEQYF
many,TRBJ1-1,TRBV5-1,-,TGCGCCAGCAGCTTGGGTCTTCCGGGAAACATGAACACTGAAGCTTTCTTT,CASSLGLPGNMNTEAFF
many,TRBJ1-2,TRBV6-1,TRBD1,TGTGCCAGCAGTGAACCCCCGGACAGGGGGTATGGCTACACCTTC,CASSEPPDRGYGYTF
few,TRBJ2-7,TRBV3-1,TRBD1,TGTGCCAGCAGCCTCCTGGGACAGGGCGGTGAGCAGTACTTC,CASSLLGQGGEQYF
-,TRBJ2-2,TRBV10-3,TRBD2,TGTGCCATCCTCTCCAGCGGGGGGAGCAGGGGCACCGGGGAGCTGTTTTTT,CAILSSGGSRGTGELFF
many,TRBJ2-7,TRBV11-1,-,TGTGCCAGCAGCTTGATGGAGGGTCCGGGCCTATCTCCTACGAGGGAGCAGTACTTC,CASSLMEGPGLSPTREQYF
many,TRBJ2-7,TRBV19,TRBD1,TGTGCCAGTAGTACGACAGGGTACTCCTACGAGCAGTACTTC,CASSTTGYSYEQYF
many,TRBJ2-2,TRBV5-1,-,TGCGCCAGCAGGTCCGGGGGGCGCACCGGGGAGCTGTTTTTT,CASRSGGRTGELFF
-,TRBJ2-2,TRBV12-3/TRBV12-4,-,TGTGCCAGCAGTCGCTCGGGACACCGGAACACCGGGGAGCTGTTTTTT,CASSRSGHRNTGELFF